This T cell receptor (beta chain) was captured by sequencing in a study of CD8 T cells in ankylosing spondylitis. Findings and limits, study-wide: Ankylosing spondylitis blood seemed to carry a telltale TCR beta motif made of several highly homologous variants. Past studies reported some motif variants in reactive arthritis synovial fluid and blood. Significant enrichment of disease-linked clones was reportedly seen in matched ankylosing spondylitis synovial fluid.

As to this clonotype: Its antigen remains unknown. The junction differs from germline at one of its ends, possibly a read error.

Germline loops: CDR1 SGDLS, CDR2 YYNGEE. CDR3 length: 14 residues. A quantitative 5'-RACE method, one with molecular barcodes, was used to make TCR beta libraries. TCRdb fed the 5' RACE reads into MiXCR, producing one record per CDR3 protein. Counted here are roughly 280,000 distinct CDR3 sequences, around 18% occurring once; the ten biggest clones make up roughly 7.4%. Sequencing was carried out using blood, either unsorted or a sorted T cell fraction (not recorded which). This sequence joins TRBV9 and TRBJ2-5, with 7 nucleotides matching TRBD2. This receptor was taken from a male donor with ankylosing spondylitis or in good health (not recorded which). The CDR3 DNA reads as TGTGCCAGCAGCGTGGGACTAAGCAAAGAGGCCCAGTACTTC. This translates into CASSVGLSKEAQYF.